What follows are 24 T cell receptor beta chains derived from one specimen sequenced in a study of CD8+CD57+ T cells in acquired aplastic anemia. Genomic DNA constituted the template upon which TCR beta VDJ and CDR3 profiling was performed. Each CDR3 protein is one row after TCRdb ran MiXCR on the reads. This table holds about 160,000 distinct CDR3 sequences, around 45% found once. The sequenced material came from sorted CD4+, CD8+, or CD8+CD57+ T cells (not recorded which) from PBMCs. These receptors all stem from a human donor in good health.

The chain joins TRBV9 to TRBJ2-2; 8 bases are a match to TRBD2. Germline loops: CDR1 SGDLS, CDR2 YYNGEE. The V and J ends lost 1 base and 9 bases, in that order; junction bases with no gene match: 11. CDR3 size: 16 residues. DNA of the CDR3: TGTGCCAGCAGCGTACTTGGGACTAGTATTAGCCGGGAGCTGTTTTTT. Protein: CASSVLGTSISRELFF. Complete variable domain (other parts from reference TRBV9 and TRBJ2-2): DSGVTQTPKHLITATGQRVTLRCSPRSGDLSVYWYQQSLDQGLQFLIQYYNGEERAKGNILERFSAQQFPDLHSELNLSSLELGDSALYFCASSVLGTSISRELFFGEGSRLTVL.

The gene calls are TRBV5-5 and TRBJ2-5; D is possibly TRBD1 (6 bases). The CDR3 runs 13 residues. V was clipped by 2 bases and J by 5 bases, with 10 bases between them. Germline values: CDR1 SGHKS, CDR2 YYEKEE (reference sequence). The CDR3 DNA is TGTGCCAGCAGCTTAGTAACAGGGGAGACCCAGTACTTC. Translation: CASSLVTGETQYF.

This clonotype was picked up many times. The chain recombines TRBV20-1 with TRBJ1-5; a possible D gene is TRBD1 (6 bases). CDR1 and CDR2 from the germline V gene are DFQATT and SNEGSKA (reference sequence). The CDR3 spans 15 residues. The V end was cut by 1 base, the J end by 3 bases, with 13 bases between. The DNA for the CDR3 is TGCAGTGCTAGAGGCCGAACAGGGAACAATCAGCCCCAGCATTTT. Translating it yields CSARGRTGNNQPQHF.

The chain carries TRBV27 and TRBJ1-6; 8 bases agree with TRBD1. This CDR3 region has 15 residues. Trimming at V came to 6 bases and at J to 6 bases, leaving 7 bases not matched to a gene. CDR1 MNHEY and CDR2 SMNVEV come from the germline V gene (reference sequence). In DNA form, the CDR3 reads TGTGCCAGCAGCGCAGCGGACAGGGTTAATTCACCCCTCCACTTT. Encoded protein: CASSAADRVNSPLHF.

CDR3 residues: CSATTENEKLFF. In DNA, the CDR3 is TGCAGTGCTACGACAGAGAATGAAAAACTGTTTTTT. J is TRBJ1-4 and V is TRBV20-1; D possibly corresponds to TRBD1 (5 bases). Germline CDR1 and CDR2: DFQATT and SNEGSKA (reference sequence). V dropped 4 bases and J dropped 5 bases, with 8 bases sitting between them. The CDR3 is made up of 12 amino acids.

The J gene is TRBJ1-4, the V gene TRBV5-1; TRBD1 matches at 7 bases. Germline CDR1 reads SGHRS; CDR2 reads YFSETQ. V lost 0 bases to trimming and J lost 6 bases; unmatched junction nucleotides: 5. The CDR3 is 15 residues long. The CDR3 coding sequence is TGCGCCAGCAGCTTGGCGGGACAGAGTTATGAAAAACTGTTTTTT. Protein product: CASSLAGQSYEKLFF.

This clonotype has just a few counts. The V call is TRBV7-9, the J call TRBJ2-7; 8 bases fit TRBD2. CDR3 length: 14 residues. The trim removed 7 bases at V and 2 bases at J, leaving 7 bases unmatched. Germline V lookup: CDR1 SEHNR, CDR2 FQNEAQ (reference sequence). The CDR3 DNA follows: TGTGCCAGCATGAGCGGGAGCGGGGCCTACGAGCAGTACTTC. Amino acids: CASMSGSGAYEQYF. Drawing the rest from reference TRBV7-9 and TRBJ2-7, the complete variable domain is DTGVSQNPRHKITKRGQNVTFRCDPISEHNRLYWYRQTLGQGPEFLTYFQNEAQLEKSRLLSDRFSAERPKGSFSTLEIQRTEQGDSAMYLCASMSGSGAYEQYFGPGTRLTVT.

J is TRBJ2-5 and V is TRBV24-1, with D perhaps matching TRBD1 (5 bases). The V gene lost 6 bases and the J gene lost 2 bases, with 9 bases spanning the gap. This CDR3 has 13 residues. Germline V CDR1 and CDR2: KGHDR, SFDVKD. The CDR3 region is CATSTGVQETQYF. The CDR3 DNA is TGTGCCACCAGTACAGGAGTTCAAGAGACCCAGTACTTC.

This rearrangement joins TRBV11-2 to TRBJ2-5; D remains unclear. The CDR3 loop spans 15 amino acids. CDR1 is SGHAT, CDR2 FQNNGV, per germline. V gave up 0 bases and J gave up 4 bases, with 12 bases separating them. CDR3 residues: CASSLDLGRLETQYF. The CDR3 region has the DNA TGTGCCAGCAGCTTAGATCTGGGCCGCCTAGAGACCCAGTACTTC.

This clonotype was counted a single time. V and J are TRBV2 and TRBJ1-6; TRBD1 might be the D (6 bases). The CDR3 length is 13 residues. Trimming pared 9 bases from V and 5 bases from J, leaving 11 bases between. The germline V gene has CDR1 SNHLY and CDR2 FYNNEI. Here the CDR3 DNA reads TGTGCCAGTATAAGGGGGGATAATTCACCCCTCCACTTT. The encoded protein is CASIRGDNSPLHF.

This chain connects TRBV18 to TRBJ1-3, with D unresolved. The germline V and J ends were trimmed by 2 bases and 1 base, with 12 bases remaining between them. The CDR3 totals 16 residues. Germline CDR1 and CDR2: KGHSH and LQKENI. Here the CDR3 reads CASSPSGLGSGNTIYF. The CDR3, as DNA: TGTGCCAGCTCACCATCCGGCCTGGGGTCTGGAAACACCATATATTTT.

In this sample, this clonotype turned up many times. The V and J genes are TRBV5-6 and TRBJ2-7; D is perhaps TRBD2 (5 bases). The CDR3 runs 13 residues. Germline CDR1 reads SGHDT; CDR2 reads YYEEEE. The V end was cut by 9 bases, the J end by 6 bases, with 19 bases between. The CDR3 sequence is CATSVGSGLEQYF. In DNA form, the CDR3 reads TGTGCCACCTCCGTCGGAAGTGGACTCGAGCAGTACTTC.

This clonotype was found many times. The chain combines TRBV7-6 with TRBJ2-1; D may match TRBD1 or TRBD2 (5 bases each). Looked up from germline, CDR1 is SGHVS and CDR2 is FNYEAQ. V was shortened by 5 bases and J by 7 bases, with 21 bases between the two germline ends. This CDR3 comprises 16 residues. The CDR3 nucleotides read TGTGCCAGCAGCCCACAATTAGGGGAGCTGGGTAATGAGCAGTTCTTC. It specifies CASSPQLGELGNEQFF.

The rearrangement joins TRBV25-1 to TRBJ2-5; a weak D match, TRBD2 (7 bases). CDR3 length: 15 amino acids. CDR1 MGHDK and CDR2 SYGVNS come from the germline V gene. V was trimmed by 4 bases and J by 5 bases, leaving 17 bases between them. The CDR3 here is CASSGGLAVRETQYF. CDR3 sequence (DNA): TGTGCCAGCAGTGGGGGGCTAGCGGTACGGGAGACCCAGTACTTC. Full variable domain (remainder filled in from reference TRBV25-1 and TRBJ2-5): EADIYQTPRYLVIGTGKKITLECSQTMGHDKMYWYQQDPGMELHLIHYSYGVNSTEKGDLSSESTVSRIRTEHFPLTLESARPSHTSQYLCASSGGLAVRETQYFGPGTRLLVL.

This clonotype was picked up many times. The genes are TRBV29-1 and TRBJ1-2, with 7 positions matching TRBD1. The ends lost 4 bases at V and 5 bases at J; junction bases unmatched: 7. There are 13 residues in the CDR3. CDR1 is SQVTM, CDR2 ANQGSEA, per germline. In nucleotides, the CDR3 is TGCAGCGTTGCTGGGCAGGGGGAATATGGCTACACCTTC. Its protein is CSVAGQGEYGYTF.

At least ten counts were recorded for this clonotype. V is TRBV2 and J is TRBJ2-5; 9 positions match TRBD2. This CDR3 has 15 amino acids. V was pared by 8 bases and J by 3 bases, with 10 bases of the junction left unmatched. The germline V gene has CDR1 SNHLY and CDR2 FYNNEI. The CDR3 nucleotides are TGTGCCAGCTGGGGCCTAGCGGGGAAGGAAGAGACCCAGTACTTC. Protein: CASWGLAGKEETQYF.

Comment on this clonotype: The conserved phenylalanine or tryptophan normally closing the CDR3 is absent here, so this likely arose from a read error. The J gene is TRBJ2-7, the V gene TRBV3-1; D is undetermined. The CDR3 loop spans 14 amino acids. V was trimmed by 8 bases and J by 4 bases, leaving 18 bases between them. Germline loops: CDR1 LGHDT, CDR2 YNNKEL (reference sequence). CDR3 bases: TGTGCCAGCTCTAAGAGCAGTACGAAATACGAGCAGTACCTC. Protein: CASSKSSTKYEQYL.

This rearrangement joins TRBV20-1 to TRBJ1-2; TRBD1 might be the D (6 bases). The CDR3 runs 13 residues. Germline assignment: CDR1 DFQATT and CDR2 SNEGSKA (reference sequence). Trimming cost V 4 bases and J 4 bases, with 13 bases left between them. The CDR3 DNA reads as TGCAGTGCTACAGAGGGGGGTCTCTATGGCTACACCTTC. Residues: CSATEGGLYGYTF.

This clonotype has at least ten counts. One end of the junction does not line up with germline, which may come from a read error. The V gene is TRBV20-1, the J gene TRBJ2-1, with 12 bases identical to TRBD2. CDR3 length: 13 residues. The germline V gene has CDR1 DFQATT and CDR2 SNEGSKA (reference sequence). CDR3 nucleotide sequence: TGCAGTGCAGGACTAGCGGGATACAATGAGCAATTCTTC. This gives the protein CSAGLAGYNEQFF.

This clonotype was seen repeatedly, ten times or more. The genes are TRBV2 and TRBJ2-1; D not resolved. The germline V gene has CDR1 SNHLY and CDR2 FYNNEI. This CDR3 has 12 amino acids. Trimming left V 4 bases short and J 5 bases short, with 6 bases between. The CDR3, as DNA: TGTGCCAGCAGTGGTCAGGACAATGAGCAGTTCTTC. It yields the protein CASSGQDNEQFF.

There are a few counts of this clonotype. The gene calls are TRBV7-2 and TRBJ1-5, with D uncertain. Germline CDR1 SGHTA, CDR2 FQGNSA. This CDR3 has 13 amino acids. V shed 6 bases and J shed 5 bases, with 11 bases lying between them. CDR3 residues: CASSLGGDQPQHF. The CDR3 nucleotides read TGTGCCAGCAGTTTGGGAGGTGATCAGCCCCAGCATTTT.

As to this clonotype: A read error may explain this, as a much larger clone is one base away. This chain links TRBV20-1 with TRBJ1-1; D may be TRBD1 (5 bases). Germline V gene lookup returns CDR1 DFQATT and CDR2 SNEGSKA (reference sequence). CDR3 length: 14 residues. The CDR3 DNA is TGCGGTGCCGGGGTGGCAGGGTCTAACACTGAAGCTTTCTTT. Translated, it gives CGAGVAGSNTEAFF.

This clonotype was seen at least ten times. V usage is TRBV9 and J usage is TRBJ2-2; 7 nucleotides line up with TRBD1. Germline CDR1 SGDLS, CDR2 YYNGEE. J gave up 2 bases and V 3 bases, and 7 bases lay outside the gene matches. There are 16 residues in the CDR3. CDR3: CASSALTGPNTGELFF. CDR3 coding DNA: TGTGCCAGCAGCGCCCTGACAGGGCCCAACACCGGGGAGCTGTTTTTT.

There are many counts of this clonotype. The chain uses TRBV5-6 and TRBJ2-2; D is ambiguous. V was pared by 1 base and J by 7 bases, with 17 bases between. The CDR3 is made up of 16 amino acids. Germline assignment: CDR1 SGHDT and CDR2 YYEEEE. In nucleotides, the CDR3 is TGTGCCAGCAGCTTGTTCCCCCCAGCCGTGGGCGGGGAGCTGTTTTTT. It specifies CASSLFPPAVGGELFF.